Listed below are T cell receptor beta chains from one sample, sequenced in a study of regulatory T cells in long-lasting Graves disease. TCRdb re-analysed the multiplex PCR reads in MiXCR, keeping a single row per CDR3 protein. The top ten clones hold 12% of a sample with 450,000 to 500,000 distinct CDR3 sequences, roughly 17% of them seen once. The same sample was also used in a study of T cells in Graves' hyperthyroidism and ophthalmopathy.

The source material was peripheral blood mononuclear cells (PBMCs), sampled at new diagnosis, from a patient treated with antithyroid drugs. These receptors were obtained from a man in his forties with Graves disease. Both conserved end residues are part of each CDR3. The order of the fields is V gene, D gene, clone size, J gene, CDR3 protein, CDR3 DNA. A D gene is named only where the DNA matches it firmly. Part of the rows lack a size; the others show once, few, many or a class for expanded clones.

TRBV7-9	-	-	TRBJ1-1	CASTTTVRSEAFF	TGTGCCAGCACCACCACAGTTAGGTCTGAAGCTTTCTTT
TRBV12-3/TRBV12-4	-	many	TRBJ1-1	CASAPNSHQNTEAFF	TGTGCCAGCGCACCGAACAGCCACCAGAACACTGAAGCTTTCTTT
TRBV5-1	TRBD1	-	TRBJ1-1	CASSLNGQGNTEAFF	TGCGCCAGCAGCTTGAATGGACAGGGGAACACTGAAGCTTTCTTT
TRBV5-1	-	few	TRBJ2-5	CASSPLTGGGETQYF	TGCGCCAGCAGCCCCCTGACAGGTGGGGGAGAGACCCAGTACTTC
TRBV27	-	many	TRBJ2-1	CASSPGNGDYNEQFF	TGTGCCAGCAGTCCAGGAAACGGAGACTACAATGAGCAGTTCTTC
TRBV7-2	-	-	TRBJ2-2	CASSLTARTGELFF	TGTGCCAGCAGCCTCACTGCAAGAACCGGGGAGCTGTTTTTT
TRBV7-9	TRBD1	many	TRBJ1-1	CASSGDRAYTEAFF	TGTGCCAGCAGCGGCGACAGGGCTTACACTGAAGCTTTCTTT
TRBV19	-	-	TRBJ2-1	CASSIDVRSYNEQFF	TGTGCCAGTAGTATTGATGTTCGCTCCTACAATGAGCAGTTCTTC
TRBV7-8	TRBD2	few	TRBJ2-1	CASSKLAGHLYNEQFF	TGTGCCAGCAGCAAATTAGCGGGACACCTATACAATGAGCAGTTCTTC
TRBV20-1	-	-	TRBJ2-2	CSATGRSGPGELFF	TGCAGTGCTACCGGACGGAGTGGACCCGGGGAGCTGTTTTTT
TRBV14	-	many	TRBJ2-5	CASSQPQQTQYF	TGTGCCAGCAGCCAACCCCAACAGACCCAGTACTTC
TRBV28	-	many	TRBJ2-7	CASSDHIPYEQYF	TGTGCCAGCAGTGATCACATTCCCTACGAGCAGTACTTC
TRBV27	TRBD1	-	TRBJ2-4	CASSLSSSGQGNIQYF	TGTGCCAGCAGTTTATCGTCTTCAGGACAGGGCAACATTCAGTACTTC
TRBV12-3/TRBV12-4	TRBD2	many	TRBJ2-7	CASSFKASGSLTYEQYF	TGTGCCAGCAGTTTTAAGGCTAGCGGGAGTCTGACCTACGAGCAGTACTTC
TRBV20-1	-	-	TRBJ2-5	CSAWRETQYF	TGCAGTGCTTGGCGGGAGACCCAGTACTTC
TRBV27	-	many	TRBJ2-3	CASTSSGWQGAEDTQYF	TGTGCCAGCACGTCGTCCGGATGGCAGGGAGCTGAGGATACGCAGTATTTT
TRBV24-1	TRBD2	-	TRBJ2-1	CATSGASGRANEQFF	TGTGCCACCAGTGGGGCTAGCGGGAGGGCCAATGAGCAGTTCTTC
TRBV13	-	many	TRBJ1-6	CASSFTTGNSPLHF	TGTGCCAGCAGCTTTACCACTGGGAATTCACCCCTCCACTTT
TRBV5-1	TRBD2	-	TRBJ2-5	CASSFSGSETQYF	TGCGCCAGCAGCTTTAGCGGGTCAGAGACCCAGTACTTC
TRBV3-1	-	many	TRBJ2-7	CASSHNTGNHEQYF	TGTGCCAGCAGCCACAATACAGGGAACCACGAGCAGTACTTC
TRBV28	-	few	TRBJ2-5	CASTRTPVGTQYF	TGTGCCAGCACCCGGACCCCGGTGGGGACCCAGTACTTC
TRBV19	TRBD1	few	TRBJ2-2	CASRQGQTGELFF	TGTGCCAGCAGACAGGGGCAGACCGGGGAGCTGTTTTTT
TRBV3-1	TRBD2	many	TRBJ2-2	CASSHVHGRDPGELFF	TGTGCCAGCAGCCACGTACACGGGAGGGATCCCGGGGAGCTGTTTTTT
TRBV19	-	-	TRBJ2-7	CASSGGGTSHEQYF	TGTGCCAGTAGTGGGGGCGGGACATCCCACGAGCAGTACTTC
TRBV7-9	TRBD2	many	TRBJ2-7	CASSSRSLAGDEQYF	TGTGCCAGCAGCTCCCGCAGCTTAGCGGGAGACGAGCAGTACTTC
TRBV6-2/TRBV6-3	TRBD1	-	TRBJ1-2	CASSGRDRGSYGYTF	TGTGCCAGCAGTGGTCGGGACAGGGGCTCCTATGGCTACACCTTC
TRBV7-8	-	many	TRBJ2-2	CASSLRQSGELFF	TGTGCCAGCAGCTTAAGGCAGTCCGGGGAGCTGTTTTTT
TRBV20-1	TRBD2	many	TRBJ2-5	CSARGGGLPETQYF	TGCAGTGCTAGAGGGGGGGGACTCCCAGAGACCCAGTACTTC
TRBV2	-	few	TRBJ2-1	CASRKAAGIGEQFF	TGTGCCAGCAGGAAAGCGGCAGGGATAGGGGAGCAGTTCTTC
TRBV19	-	few	TRBJ2-2	CASRLVVNTGELFF	TGTGCCAGTAGACTAGTGGTGAACACCGGGGAGCTGTTTTTT
TRBV2	-	-	TRBJ1-5	CASSSTGVSQPQHF	TGTGCCAGCAGTTCTACAGGAGTCAGTCAGCCCCAGCATTTT
TRBV11-2	-	many	TRBJ2-3	CASSPRVGTQYF	TGTGCCAGCAGTCCTCGGGTTGGTACGCAGTATTTT
TRBV5-8	TRBD1	few	TRBJ2-1	CASSFAGGTYNEQFF	TGTGCCAGCAGCTTCGCAGGGGGTACCTACAATGAGCAGTTCTTC
TRBV5-1	TRBD2	many	TRBJ2-7	CASSTGRGTSDYEQYF	TGCGCCAGCAGCACAGGGAGAGGGACTAGCGACTACGAGCAGTACTTC
TRBV18	-	many	TRBJ1-1	CASSPRGEIAFF	TGTGCCAGCTCACCACGGGGGGAGATAGCTTTCTTT
TRBV28	TRBD1	many	TRBJ2-5	CASGTGEETQYF	TGTGCCAGCGGAACAGGGGAAGAGACCCAGTACTTC
TRBV2	-	few	TRBJ2-7	CASQAAYEQYF	TGTGCCAGCCAAGCGGCGTACGAGCAGTACTTC
TRBV7-6	-	many	TRBJ1-1	CASSQPNTEAFF	TGTGCCAGCAGCCAACCCAACACTGAAGCTTTCTTT
TRBV19	-	few	TRBJ1-5	CASTRGSGNQPQHF	TGTGCCAGTACAAGGGGGTCGGGCAATCAGCCCCAGCATTTT